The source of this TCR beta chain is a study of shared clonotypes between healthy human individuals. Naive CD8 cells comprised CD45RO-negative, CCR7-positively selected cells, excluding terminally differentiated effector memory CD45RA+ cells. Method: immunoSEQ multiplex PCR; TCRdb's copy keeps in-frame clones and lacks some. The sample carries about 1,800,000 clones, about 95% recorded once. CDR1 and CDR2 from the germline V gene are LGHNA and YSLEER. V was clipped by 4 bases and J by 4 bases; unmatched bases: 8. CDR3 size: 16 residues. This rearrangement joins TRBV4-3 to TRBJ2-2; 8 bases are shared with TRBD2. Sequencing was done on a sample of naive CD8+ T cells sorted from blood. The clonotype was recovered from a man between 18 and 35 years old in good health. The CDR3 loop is CASSRSSGMGTGELFF. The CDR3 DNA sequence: TGCGCCAGCAGCCGCAGTAGCGGGATGGGCACCGGGGAGCTGTTTTTT.